These 20 T cell receptor beta chains came from one sample sequenced in a study of CD8 T cells in Susac syndrome (dated by TCRdb to the late 2010s). Library prep was done by the immunoSEQ multiplex PCR assay. RNA was extracted using the RNeasy kit, and about 0.5 to 1 ug of the RNA was reverse transcribed with random hexamers. The public reads were run again by TCRdb, first through fastp at Q25 and then through MiXCR, and only productive beta chains were kept. When rows share a CDR3 protein, they turn into one entry using the most common DNA and genes. The sample table records 100,000 to 150,000 distinct CDR3 sequences; around 94% of these occur just once. Of the sample, around 0.2% falls within the top ten clones. Sequencing was done on a sample of CD8+ T cells from PBMCs. These receptors came from a human donor with Susac syndrome.

V and J are TRBV5-6 and TRBJ2-5; tentatively, D is TRBD2 (5 bases). The length of the CDR3 is 16 residues. Germline V CDR1 and CDR2: SGHDT, YYEEEE. Between the trimmed V and J ends, which lost 0 bases and 4 bases, there was a span of 16 bases. The CDR3 here is CASSLAVGGGAETQYF. The CDR3 region has the DNA TGTGCCAGCAGCTTGGCGGTGGGTGGAGGTGCAGAGACCCAGTACTTC. The full variable domain, its missing parts supplied by reference TRBV5-6 and TRBJ2-5, is DAGVTQSPTHLIKTRGQQVTLRCSPKSGHDTVSWYQQALGQGPQFIFQYYEEEERQRGNFPDRFSGHQFPNYSSELNVNALLLGDSALYLCASSLAVGGGAETQYFGPGTRLLVL.

The V call is TRBV12-3 or TRBV12-4, the J call TRBJ2-1; 7 nucleotides line up with TRBD2. This CDR3 region has 15 residues. The junction had 6 bases not matched to a gene; V was cut back by 5 bases and J by 2 bases. CDR3 nucleotides: TGTGCCAGCAGTCTTGAGGGGACTACCTACAATGAGCAGTTCTTC. It is translated as CASSLEGTTYNEQFF.

This chain connects TRBV2 to TRBJ1-5; 8 bases are a match to TRBD1. CDR1 and CDR2 from the germline V gene are SNHLY and FYNNEI. The CDR3 totals 14 residues. V was pared by 6 bases and J by 6 bases, with 7 bases of the junction left unmatched. The CDR3 region has the DNA TGTGCCAGCAGGGCCAGGGGGCCGTTTCAGCCCCAGCATTTT. This sequence encodes CASRARGPFQPQHF.

The J gene is TRBJ2-3, the V gene TRBV20-1; 9 nucleotides agree with TRBD2. The CDR3 spans 16 residues. The V gene end was trimmed by 6 bases and the J gene end by 2 bases; junction bases not matched to a gene: 12. CDR1 DFQATT and CDR2 SNEGSKA come from the germline V gene (reference sequence). The CDR3 spells CSAAGTSRAITDTQYF. The CDR3 DNA follows: TGCAGTGCCGCCGGGACTAGCCGAGCAATCACAGATACGCAGTATTTT.

This rearrangement joins TRBV5-6 to TRBJ2-1; 9 bases agree with TRBD1. Trimming at V came to 4 bases and at J to 15 bases, leaving 8 bases not matched to a gene. CDR3 length equals 12 residues. Germline V gene sequence: CDR1 SGHDT, CDR2 YYEEEE. DNA for the CDR3: TGTGCCAGCAGCCACTCGGGACAGGGCCTGTTCTTC. Translating it yields CASSHSGQGLFF. Filled out from reference TRBV5-6 and TRBJ2-1, the complete variable domain reads DAGVTQSPTHLIKTRGQQVTLRCSPKSGHDTVSWYQQALGQGPQFIFQYYEEEERQRGNFPDRFSGHQFPNYSSELNVNALLLGDSALYLCASSHSGQGLFFGPGTRLTVL.

V usage is TRBV7-8 and J usage is TRBJ2-1; D tentatively fits TRBD1 or TRBD2 (5 bases each). The length of the CDR3 is 13 residues. V lost 1 base and J 8 bases, leaving 9 bases between the germline ends. Germline V lookup: CDR1 SGHVS, CDR2 FQNEAQ. CDR3 residues: CASSLGREYEQFF. CDR3 sequence (DNA): TGTGCCAGCAGCTTAGGCAGGGAGTATGAGCAGTTCTTC.

This clonotype was recorded once. The chain uses TRBV10-3 and TRBJ2-7; the match to TRBD1 covers 7 bases. CDR3 length equals 12 residues. Germline loops: CDR1 ENHRY, CDR2 SYGVKD. The J segment lost 2 bases and the V segment lost 10 bases, leaving 5 bases of the junction unmatched. CDR3 DNA: TGTGCCACGGGACAGTCAACCTACGAGCAGTACTTC. Amino acid sequence: CATGQSTYEQYF.

DNA for the CDR3: TGTGCCAGCAGCGGAACTGGGGTCCAACCCTATTACGAGCAGTACTTC. Residues: CASSGTGVQPYYEQYF. The chain recombines TRBV13 with TRBJ2-7, with unresolved D. The V end lost 5 bases, the J end lost 4 bases, and 21 bases lay between the germline ends. This CDR3 comprises 16 residues. CDR1 is PRHDT, CDR2 FYEKMQ, per germline (reference sequence).

The chain carries TRBV5-4 and TRBJ2-3, with a tentative D call TRBD1 (6 bases). Per germline, CDR1 SGHNT and CDR2 YYREEE (reference sequence). V lost 0 bases, J lost 1 base, and 9 bases lay in between. This CDR3 spans 15 amino acids. CDR3 sequence: CASSLVGAGTDTQYF. The DNA of the CDR3 is TGTGCCAGCAGCTTGGTGGGGGCTGGCACAGATACGCAGTATTTT.

J is TRBJ1-2 and V is TRBV7-9; D is unresolved. Germline CDR1 and CDR2: SEHNR and FQNEAQ (reference sequence). The CDR3 runs to 14 residues. Trimming shortened V by 3 bases and J by 2 bases, and 10 bases separated the two germline ends. CDR3: CASSFREANYGYTF. In nucleotides, the CDR3 is TGTGCCAGCAGCTTCCGGGAGGCCAACTATGGCTACACCTTC.

This clonotype was recorded only once. The gene calls are TRBV6-5 and TRBJ2-5; 8 positions match TRBD1. The CDR3 runs 16 residues. Germline assignment: CDR1 MNHEY and CDR2 SVGAGI. The J segment lost 5 bases and the V segment lost 0 bases, leaving 8 bases of the junction unmatched. The DNA of the CDR3 is TGTGCCAGCAGTTACTCTTCGACAGGGGTTGGGGAGACCCAGTACTTC. Amino acids: CASSYSSTGVGETQYF.

The J gene is TRBJ2-7, the V gene TRBV28; D may correspond to TRBD1 or TRBD2 (5 bases each). The CDR3 is 13 amino acids. Germline CDR1 reads MDHEN; CDR2 reads SYDVKM. Trimming shortened V by 3 bases and J by 3 bases, and 9 bases separated the two germline ends. DNA for the CDR3: TGTGCCAGCAGTTTTGAGGGGATCTACGAGCAGTACTTC. Its protein is CASSFEGIYEQYF.

The genes are TRBV30 and TRBJ1-3, with unresolved D. Trimming took 1 base from V and 0 from J, leaving 7 bases between them. The length of the CDR3 is 14 residues. The germline V gene has CDR1 GTSNPN and CDR2 SVGIG (reference sequence). CDR3 sequence: CAWSGGSSGNTIYF. The CDR3, as DNA: TGTGCCTGGAGTGGCGGAAGCTCTGGAAACACCATATATTTT.

This clonotype has only one observation. The chain links TRBV15 to TRBJ2-1; maybe TRBD2 (5 bases). The CDR3 runs 15 residues. Germline lookup yields CDR1 LNHNV and CDR2 YYDKDF (reference sequence). V lost 3 bases and J 5 bases, leaving 14 bases between the germline ends. CDR3 region: CATSSYDTGNNEQFF. The CDR3 nucleotides are TGTGCCACCAGCAGTTATGACACGGGAAACAATGAGCAGTTCTTC.

The gene calls are TRBV29-1 and TRBJ1-1; the D gene is possibly TRBD1 (5 bases). The CDR3 totals 14 residues. Germline CDR1 SQVTM, CDR2 ANQGSEA. Between the trimmed V and J ends, which lost 3 bases and 0 bases, there was a span of 11 bases. The CDR3, as DNA: TGCAGCGTTGATCTGTCGGGGGTGAACACTGAAGCTTTCTTT. Amino acid sequence: CSVDLSGVNTEAFF.

The chain combines TRBV6-1 with TRBJ2-7; TRBD2 aligns across 13 bases. The CDR3 extends over 16 amino acids. The germline V gene has CDR1 MNHNS and CDR2 SASEGT. J gave up 1 base and V 6 bases, and 6 bases lay outside the gene matches. The CDR3 protein is CASSHGTSGVSYEQYF. CDR3 in DNA: TGTGCCAGCAGCCATGGGACTAGCGGGGTTTCCTACGAGCAGTACTTC.

The CDR3 nucleotides are TGTGCCAGCAGCTTGGGCGGGTGGACCACTGAAGCTTTCTTT. It is translated as CASSLGGWTTEAFF. The V call is TRBV5-8, the J call TRBJ1-1, with D unclear. Germline V lookup: CDR1 SGHTS, CDR2 YDEGEE. The CDR3 spans 14 residues. V lost 0 bases, J lost 4 bases, and 10 bases lay in between.

The chain links TRBV15 to TRBJ1-6; the D is unclear. Germline CDR1 LNHNV, CDR2 YYDKDF (reference sequence). V was clipped by 5 bases and J by 10 bases, with 12 bases between them. This CDR3 has 13 residues. This chain's CDR3 is CATSPGLGSPLHF. CDR3 DNA sequence: TGTGCCACCAGCCCTGGGTTAGGCTCACCCCTCCACTTT.

The chain recombines TRBV7-8 with TRBJ1-1; D gene ambiguous. The CDR3 consists of 14 residues. Trimming took 4 bases from V and 11 from J, leaving 20 bases between them. CDR1 and CDR2 from the germline V gene are SGHVS and FQNEAQ. The CDR3 loop is CASSSGEGRSGAFF. The CDR3 DNA reads TGTGCCAGCAGCTCCGGGGAGGGTAGGAGTGGCGCTTTCTTT. Complete variable domain (other parts from reference TRBV7-8 and TRBJ1-1): GAGVSQSPRYKVAKRGQDVALRCDPISGHVSLFWYQQALGQGPEFLTYFQNEAQLDKSGLPSDRFFAERPEGSVSTLKIQRTQQEDSAVYLCASSSGEGRSGAFFGQGTRLTVV.

In DNA, the CDR3 is TGTGCCATCAGTGAGTCCGGGACAGGTAACACTGAAGCTTTCTTT. Translated, it gives CAISESGTGNTEAFF. The chain has TRBV10-3 and TRBJ1-1; 8 bases map to TRBD1. Germline values: CDR1 ENHRY, CDR2 SYGVKD. J lost 2 bases, V lost 0 bases, and 2 bases had no gene match. The CDR3 has 15 residues.